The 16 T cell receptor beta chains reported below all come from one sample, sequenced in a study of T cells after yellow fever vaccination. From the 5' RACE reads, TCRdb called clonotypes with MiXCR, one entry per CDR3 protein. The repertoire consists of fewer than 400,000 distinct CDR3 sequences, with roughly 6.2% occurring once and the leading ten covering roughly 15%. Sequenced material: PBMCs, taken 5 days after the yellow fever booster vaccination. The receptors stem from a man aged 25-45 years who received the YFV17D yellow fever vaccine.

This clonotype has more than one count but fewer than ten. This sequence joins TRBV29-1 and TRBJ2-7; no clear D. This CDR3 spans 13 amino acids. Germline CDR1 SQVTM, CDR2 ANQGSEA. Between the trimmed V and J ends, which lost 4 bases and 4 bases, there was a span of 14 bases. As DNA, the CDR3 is TGCAGCGTTGCAAGGGTCACTACTTACGAGCAGTACTTC. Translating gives CSVARVTTYEQYF.

CDR3 sequence reads: CASSPGRWGANVLTF. In DNA, the CDR3 is TGTGCCAGCAGCCCAGGGAGGTGGGGGGCCAACGTCCTGACTTTC. This sequence joins TRBV2 and TRBJ2-6; a weak D match, TRBD2 (6 bases). The CDR3 runs 15 residues. V lost 6 bases, J lost 4 bases, and 13 bases lay in between. Germline CDR1 SNHLY, CDR2 FYNNEI.

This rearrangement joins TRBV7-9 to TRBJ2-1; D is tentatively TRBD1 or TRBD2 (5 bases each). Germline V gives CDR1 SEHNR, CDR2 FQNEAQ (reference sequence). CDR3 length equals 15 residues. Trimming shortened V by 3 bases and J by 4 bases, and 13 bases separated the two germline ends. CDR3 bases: TGTGCCAGCAGCTTCGGGGCTAACCCGTACAATGAGCAGTTCTTC. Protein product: CASSFGANPYNEQFF.

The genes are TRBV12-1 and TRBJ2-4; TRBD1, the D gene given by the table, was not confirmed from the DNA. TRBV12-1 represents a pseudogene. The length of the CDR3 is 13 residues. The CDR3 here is CASRPRHHDWQYF. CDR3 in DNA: TGTGCCAGCAGACCCCGGCACCACGACTGGCAGTACTTC.

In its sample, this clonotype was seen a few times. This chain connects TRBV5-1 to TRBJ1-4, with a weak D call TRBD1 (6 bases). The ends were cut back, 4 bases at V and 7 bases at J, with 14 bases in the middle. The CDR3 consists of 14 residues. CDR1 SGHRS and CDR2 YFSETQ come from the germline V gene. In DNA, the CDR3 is TGCGCCAGCAGCGCAGGGGTAGAGACTGAAAAACTGTTTTTT. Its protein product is CASSAGVETEKLFF.

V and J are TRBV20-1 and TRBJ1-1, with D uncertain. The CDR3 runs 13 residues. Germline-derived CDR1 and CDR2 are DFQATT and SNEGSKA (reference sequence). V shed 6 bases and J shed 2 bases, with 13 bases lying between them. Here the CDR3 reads CSALWGGNTEAFF. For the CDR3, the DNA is TGCAGTGCGCTTTGGGGTGGTAACACTGAAGCTTTCTTT.

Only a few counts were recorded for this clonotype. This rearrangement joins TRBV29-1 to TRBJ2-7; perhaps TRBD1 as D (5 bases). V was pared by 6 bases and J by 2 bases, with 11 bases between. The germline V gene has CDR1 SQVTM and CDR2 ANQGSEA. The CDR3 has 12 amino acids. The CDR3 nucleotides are TGCAGCGTAGGTGCAGGGCCCTACGAGCAGTACTTC. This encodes CSVGAGPYEQYF.

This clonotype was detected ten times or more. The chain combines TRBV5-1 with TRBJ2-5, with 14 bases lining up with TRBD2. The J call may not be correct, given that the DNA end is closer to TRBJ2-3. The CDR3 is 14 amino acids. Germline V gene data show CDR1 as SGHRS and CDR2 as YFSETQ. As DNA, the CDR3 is TGCGCCAGCAGCCCGGGACTAGCGGGGGAGACGCAGTATTTT. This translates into CASSPGLAGETQYF.

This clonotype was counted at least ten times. Here the CDR3 reads CSARPSSYEQYF. In DNA form, the CDR3 reads TGCAGTGCTAGGCCGAGCTCCTACGAGCAGTACTTC. The chain employs TRBV20-1 and TRBJ2-7; D ambiguous. CDR1 and CDR2 from the germline V gene are DFQATT and SNEGSKA (reference sequence). V lost 3 bases and J lost 0, with 6 bases in between. This CDR3 spans 12 amino acids.

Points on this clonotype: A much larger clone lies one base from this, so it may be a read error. As DNA, the CDR3 is TGTGCCAGCAGCTTATGGGCTAGCGGAGCCAAAAACATTCAGTACTTC. It is translated as CASSLWASGAKNIQYF. The chain recombines TRBV7-9 with TRBJ2-4, with 7 positions matching TRBD2. This CDR3 contains 16 residues. The germline gives CDR1 SEHNR, CDR2 FQNEAQ (reference sequence). Losses at the gene ends were 2 bases for V and 0 bases for J; bases not matched to a gene: 4.

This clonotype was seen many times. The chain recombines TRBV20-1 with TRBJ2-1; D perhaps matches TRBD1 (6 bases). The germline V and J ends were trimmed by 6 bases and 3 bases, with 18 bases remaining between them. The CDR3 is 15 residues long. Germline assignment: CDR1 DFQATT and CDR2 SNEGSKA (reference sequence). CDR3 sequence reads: CSALSPGDHYNEQFF. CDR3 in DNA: TGCAGTGCCCTGAGTCCAGGGGACCACTACAATGAGCAGTTCTTC.

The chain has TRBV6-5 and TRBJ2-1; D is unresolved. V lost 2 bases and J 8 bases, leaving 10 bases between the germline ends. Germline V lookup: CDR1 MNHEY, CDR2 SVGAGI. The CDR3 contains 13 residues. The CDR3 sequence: CASSYGLRDEQFF. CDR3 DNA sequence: TGTGCCAGCAGTTACGGCCTTAGGGATGAGCAGTTCTTC.

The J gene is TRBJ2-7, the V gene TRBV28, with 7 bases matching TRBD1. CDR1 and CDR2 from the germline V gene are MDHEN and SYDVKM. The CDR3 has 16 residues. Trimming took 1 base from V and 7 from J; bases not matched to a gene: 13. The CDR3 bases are TGTGCCAGCAGTTTATCGACGACAGGGCCCATGGGGGAGCAGTACTTC. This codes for CASSLSTTGPMGEQYF.

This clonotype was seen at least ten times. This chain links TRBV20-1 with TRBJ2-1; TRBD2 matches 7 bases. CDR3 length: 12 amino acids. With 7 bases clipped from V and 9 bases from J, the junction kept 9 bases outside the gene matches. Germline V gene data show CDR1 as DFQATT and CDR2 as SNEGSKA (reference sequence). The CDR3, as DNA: TGCAGTGGGGTTGCGGGGGTTTCTGAGCAGTTCTTC. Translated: CSGVAGVSEQFF.

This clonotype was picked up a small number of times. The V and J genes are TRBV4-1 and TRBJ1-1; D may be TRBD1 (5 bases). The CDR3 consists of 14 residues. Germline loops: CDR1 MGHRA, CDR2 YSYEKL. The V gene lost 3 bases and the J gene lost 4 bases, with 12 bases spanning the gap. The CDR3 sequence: CASSQGGGGTEAFF. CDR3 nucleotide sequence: TGCGCCAGCAGCCAGGGGGGGGGAGGCACTGAAGCTTTCTTT.

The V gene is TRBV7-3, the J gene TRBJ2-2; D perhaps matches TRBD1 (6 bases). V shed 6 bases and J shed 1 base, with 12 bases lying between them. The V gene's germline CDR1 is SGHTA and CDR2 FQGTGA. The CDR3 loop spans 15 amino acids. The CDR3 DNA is TGTGCCAGCAGACTACAGACAGGGAACACCGGGGAGCTGTTTTTT. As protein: CASRLQTGNTGELFF.